The 27 T cell receptor beta chains below come from one sample, sequenced in a study of CD8 T cells in ankylosing spondylitis (dated by TCRdb to about 2017). The library was prepared using 5' RACE. The sequencer was an Illumina HiSeq 2500. TCRdb's own reprocessing of the public reads used fastp at Q25 and MiXCR and kept productive beta chains. When rows share a CDR3 protein, they turn into one entry using the most common DNA and genes. Present in this sample are under 300,000 distinct CDR3 sequences, about 10% of which were seen just once. The ten largest account for roughly 6.8% of the sample. Sequencing used blood, either unsorted or a sorted T cell fraction (not recorded which). The source is a male donor with ankylosing spondylitis or in good health (not recorded which).

This chain joins TRBV20-1 and TRBJ2-5; 11 bases match TRBD2. Trimming took 8 bases from V and 1 from J; bases not matched to a gene: 0. Germline values: CDR1 DFQATT, CDR2 SNEGSKA (reference sequence). The CDR3 covers 12 residues. CDR3: CSLAGGQETQYF. DNA for the CDR3: TGCAGTCTAGCGGGGGGCCAAGAGACCCAGTACTTC.

Worth noting for this clonotype: This may be a read error, as it is one base from a much larger clone. V usage is TRBV3-1 and J usage is TRBJ2-1; the match to TRBD1 covers 9 bases. This CDR3 is 14 amino acids long. CDR1 LGHDT and CDR2 YNNKEL come from the germline V gene (reference sequence). CDR3 amino acids: CASSQLGQGNEQIF. The CDR3 DNA follows: TGTGCCAGCAGCCAGTTGGGACAGGGAAATGAGCAGATCTTC.

J is TRBJ1-3 and V is TRBV7-6; TRBD1 is a possible D gene (5 bases). CDR1 is SGHVS and CDR2 is FNYEAQ in the germline V gene. This CDR3 has 14 amino acids. Trimming stripped 1 base from V and 4 bases from J, with 8 bases between. CDR3 sequence (DNA): TGTGCCAGCAGCTTAGGCACAGGAGGAAACACCATATATTTT. Its protein product is CASSLGTGGNTIYF.

This clonotype has just a few counts. The DNA of the CDR3 is TGTGCCAGAGGTATGACTAGACAAGCCTACGAGCAGTACTTC. This gives the protein CARGMTRQAYEQYF. This chain connects TRBV21-1 to TRBJ2-7; no DNA check was done on the table's D call, TRBD2. TRBV21-1 counts as a pseudogene. The CDR3 loop spans 14 amino acids.

This clonotype was counted at least ten times. The chain is built from TRBV28 and TRBJ2-1; D perhaps matches TRBD2 (5 bases). There are 14 residues in the CDR3. CDR1 is MDHEN and CDR2 is SYDVKM in the germline V gene. Trimming stripped 8 bases from V and 7 bases from J, with 18 bases between. CDR3 in amino acids: CASSKRAGGNEQFF. The DNA of the CDR3 is TGTGCCAGCTCCAAGAGGGCGGGTGGGAATGAGCAGTTCTTC.

This clonotype has at least ten counts. V and J are TRBV10-3 and TRBJ1-3; D not certain. This CDR3 comprises 15 residues. The germline V gene has CDR1 ENHRY and CDR2 SYGVKD. Trimming stripped 1 base from V and 0 bases from J, with 7 bases between. CDR3 DNA: TGTGCCATCAGTGAGTTAATAGCCTCTGGAAACACCATATATTTT. Amino acids: CAISELIASGNTIYF.

This clonotype appeared many times. The chain employs TRBV5-6 and TRBJ2-7; possibly TRBD1 for D (6 bases). V lost 3 bases and J lost 0, with 19 bases in between. CDR1 is SGHDT, CDR2 YYEEEE, per germline. The CDR3 contains 17 residues. The CDR3 loop reads CASSSYSGQSSSYEQYF. The CDR3 DNA reads as TGTGCCAGCAGCTCGTATAGTGGACAGAGCAGCTCCTACGAGCAGTACTTC. The whole variable domain, filled in from reference TRBV5-6 and TRBJ2-7, reads DAGVTQSPTHLIKTRGQQVTLRCSPKSGHDTVSWYQQALGQGPQFIFQYYEEEERQRGNFPDRFSGHQFPNYSSELNVNALLLGDSALYLCASSSYSGQSSSYEQYFGPGTRLTVT.

This clonotype was seen repeatedly, ten times or more. The chain is built from TRBV7-6 and TRBJ2-5; D ambiguous. The germline V gene has CDR1 SGHVS and CDR2 FNYEAQ. The CDR3 is 14 residues long. V was shortened by 0 bases and J by 4 bases, with 9 bases between the two germline ends. CDR3 sequence (DNA): TGTGCCAGCAGCTTAGCCCAGTTCGGAGAGACCCAGTACTTC. This translates into CASSLAQFGETQYF.

This clonotype was counted ten times or more. Here the CDR3 reads CASSDGKGQDYNEQFF. CDR3 coding DNA: TGTGCCAGCAGTGACGGGAAGGGACAGGACTACAATGAGCAGTTCTTC. The chain recombines TRBV6-4 with TRBJ2-1, with 8 bases that match TRBD1. The V gene end was trimmed by 2 bases and the J gene end by 3 bases; junction bases not matched to a gene: 6. There are 16 residues in the CDR3. In germline, CDR1 is MRHNA, CDR2 SNTAGT.

This clonotype was observed many times. This chain joins TRBV12-3 or TRBV12-4 and TRBJ2-5; 7 nucleotides match TRBD2. J was trimmed by 2 bases and V by 5 bases; bases with no gene match: 2. CDR3 length: 13 residues. For the CDR3, the DNA is TGTGCCAGCAGTACTAGCGTTCAAGAGACCCAGTACTTC. Translating it yields CASSTSVQETQYF.

This clonotype was seen many times. V is TRBV7-8 and J is TRBJ2-7, with TRBD1 matching over 8 bases. The CDR3 loop spans 17 amino acids. In germline, CDR1 is SGHVS, CDR2 FQNEAQ. Losses at the gene ends were 1 base for V and 3 bases for J; bases not matched to a gene: 11. CDR3 sequence reads: CASSLERFHGQGYEQYF. The CDR3 nucleotides are TGTGCCAGCAGCTTAGAGAGGTTTCACGGACAGGGCTACGAGCAGTACTTC.

This clonotype came up many times. The V call is TRBV7-2, the J call TRBJ2-3; unclear D gene. The CDR3 is 13 residues long. Germline-derived CDR1 and CDR2 are SGHTA and FQGNSA. The germline V and J ends were trimmed by 5 bases and 6 bases, with 12 bases remaining between them. The CDR3: CASSDPPMDTQYF. Here the CDR3 DNA reads TGTGCCAGCAGCGACCCCCCGATGGATACGCAGTATTTT.

This clonotype was observed many times. The gene calls are TRBV5-5 and TRBJ1-5; D is possibly TRBD1 (5 bases). Germline CDR1 and CDR2: SGHKS and YYEKEE (reference sequence). The CDR3 has 15 amino acids. Between the trimmed V and J ends, which lost 0 bases and 4 bases, there was a span of 11 bases. In DNA, the CDR3 is TGTGCCAGCAGCTTGGGACAGCAGAAGAATCAGCCCCAGCATTTT. It codes for CASSLGQQKNQPQHF.

The chain employs TRBV20-1 and TRBJ1-5; no definite D call. Per germline, CDR1 DFQATT and CDR2 SNEGSKA (reference sequence). V lost 4 bases, J lost 4 bases, and 11 bases lay in between. CDR3 size: 13 residues. In DNA form, the CDR3 reads TGCAGTGCTACTCAGTGGCCGAATCAGCCCCAGCATTTT. This codes for CSATQWPNQPQHF.

This clonotype was recorded many times. The chain carries TRBV4-1 and TRBJ1-6; TRBD1 matches at 9 bases. This CDR3 contains 15 residues. CDR1 is MGHRA and CDR2 is YSYEKL in the germline V gene. Trimming took 5 bases from V and 3 from J; bases not matched to a gene: 2. The CDR3 DNA is TGCGCCAGCAGCGCGGACAGGGGCTATAATTCACCCCTCCACTTT. Its protein is CASSADRGYNSPLHF.

This clonotype was detected a few times. The chain employs TRBV7-9 and TRBJ1-2; maybe TRBD1 (5 bases). The CDR3 runs to 17 residues. Trimming stripped 4 bases from V and 3 bases from J, with 21 bases between. Per germline, CDR1 SEHNR and CDR2 FQNEAQ (reference sequence). The CDR3 region has the DNA TGTGCCAGCAGCTCTAGTAGATTGGGGGACTCGTACTATGGCTACACCTTC. Translating it yields CASSSSRLGDSYYGYTF.

The table lists this clonotype with many counts. V and J are TRBV6-1 and TRBJ1-2; 11 nucleotides align to TRBD1. There are 16 residues in the CDR3. V dropped 10 bases and J dropped 1; count of bases not matched to a gene: 11. From germline, CDR1 is MNHNS and CDR2 SASEGT. The CDR3 bases are TGTGCCACCTTCCCCCTCGGGACAGGGGGTAACTATGGCTACACCTTC. This sequence encodes CATFPLGTGGNYGYTF.

The table lists this clonotype with many counts. The rearrangement joins TRBV20-1 to TRBJ1-4; weak D call: TRBD1 (6 bases). The V end lost 6 bases, the J end lost 8 bases, and 22 bases lay between the germline ends. There are 15 residues in the CDR3. Germline lookup yields CDR1 DFQATT and CDR2 SNEGSKA (reference sequence). CDR3 region: CSATDPTGWREKLFF. CDR3 DNA sequence: TGCAGTGCAACAGATCCTACAGGGTGGCGAGAAAAACTGTTTTTT.

With respect to this clonotype: Germline and junction disagree at one end, which may indicate a read error. The gene calls are TRBV5-1 and TRBJ2-7, with 7 bases matching TRBD2. Germline-derived CDR1 and CDR2 are SGHRS and YFSETQ. This CDR3 region has 16 residues. The CDR3 sequence: CAISLDFGGSSYEQYF. DNA of the CDR3: TGCGCCATCAGCTTGGATTTCGGGGGGAGCTCCTACGAGCAGTACTTC.

This clonotype was seen only a few times. The chain recombines TRBV29-1 with TRBJ1-5; tentative D call: TRBD1 (6 bases). CDR3 length: 14 residues. The germline V and J ends were trimmed by 4 bases and 2 bases, with 12 bases remaining between them. Looked up from germline, CDR1 is SQVTM and CDR2 is ANQGSEA. In DNA, the CDR3 is TGCAGCGTTGGGGTGGGGGCAGGCAATCAGCCCCAGCATTTT. Translated, it gives CSVGVGAGNQPQHF.

This clonotype has a count of ten or more. The V gene is TRBV5-1, the J gene TRBJ2-7; D is perhaps TRBD1 (5 bases). This CDR3 has 15 amino acids. From germline, CDR1 is SGHRS and CDR2 YFSETQ. Trimming took 0 bases from V and 4 from J, leaving 14 bases between them. The DNA for the CDR3 is TGCGCCAGCAGCTTGGACGACAGTACGATTTACGAGCAGTACTTC. This sequence encodes CASSLDDSTIYEQYF.

This clonotype was recorded a few times. The genes are TRBV18 and TRBJ1-3, with D hard to call. The CDR3 has 16 residues. The V and J ends lost 4 bases and 0 bases respectively, with 13 bases between them. Germline V gene lookup returns CDR1 KGHSH and CDR2 LQKENI. The CDR3 sequence is CASSRPSASSGNTIYF. The CDR3 DNA sequence: TGTGCCAGCTCACGTCCGTCAGCCAGCTCTGGAAACACCATATATTTT.

This clonotype was detected ten times or more. The V gene is TRBV12-3 or TRBV12-4, the J gene TRBJ2-2; the D is unclear. V lost 2 bases to trimming and J lost 7 bases, with 5 bases between them. The CDR3 loop spans 12 amino acids. The CDR3 here is CASSLYIGELFF. The CDR3 nucleotides read TGTGCCAGCAGTTTATACATCGGGGAGCTGTTTTTT.

There are many counts of this clonotype. The V call is TRBV29-1, the J call TRBJ2-3, with a weak D call TRBD2 (6 bases). The CDR3 is 14 amino acids. Deletions cut 4 bases from V and 4 bases from J, with 15 bases between. Germline V lookup: CDR1 SQVTM, CDR2 ANQGSEA. The CDR3 is CSVVRGPASDTQYF. In DNA form, the CDR3 reads TGCAGCGTTGTGCGGGGACCTGCTTCAGATACGCAGTATTTT.

The chain joins TRBV5-1 to TRBJ2-1; TRBD2 agrees at 12 bases. The CDR3 length is 16 residues. V dropped 4 bases and J dropped 14; count of bases not matched to a gene: 16. In germline, CDR1 is SGHRS, CDR2 YFSETQ. The CDR3 here is CASSEGLAGNRGREFF. In DNA, the CDR3 is TGCGCCAGCAGCGAGGGACTAGCGGGTAATCGGGGTCGGGAGTTCTTC.

Concerning this clonotype: The junction does not match germline at one end; this may be a read error. The gene calls are TRBV7-2 and TRBJ2-1; 7 bases map to TRBD2. Germline V gene lookup returns CDR1 SGHTA and CDR2 FQGNSA. CDR3 length equals 14 residues. The CDR3 spells CASSRGTTNNEQFF. The CDR3, as DNA: TGCGCCAGCAGCCGTGGGACTACCAACAATGAGCAGTTCTTC.

This clonotype was recorded many times. The genes are TRBV5-1 and TRBJ1-2, with TRBD1 matching over 7 bases. The CDR3 has 14 amino acids. Looked up from germline, CDR1 is SGHRS and CDR2 is YFSETQ. With V trimmed by 0 bases and J by 7 bases, 6 bases remained unmatched. The chain's CDR3 is CASSLETGYLGYTF. The DNA of the CDR3 is TGCGCCAGCAGCTTGGAGACAGGGTATCTTGGCTACACCTTC. Full variable domain (outside the CDR3, taken from reference TRBV5-1 and TRBJ1-2): KAGVTQTPRYLIKTRGQQVTLSCSPISGHRSVSWYQQTPGQGLQFLFEYFSETQRNKGNFPGRFSGRQFSNSRSEMNVSTLELGDSALYLCASSLETGYLGYTFGSGTRLTVV.